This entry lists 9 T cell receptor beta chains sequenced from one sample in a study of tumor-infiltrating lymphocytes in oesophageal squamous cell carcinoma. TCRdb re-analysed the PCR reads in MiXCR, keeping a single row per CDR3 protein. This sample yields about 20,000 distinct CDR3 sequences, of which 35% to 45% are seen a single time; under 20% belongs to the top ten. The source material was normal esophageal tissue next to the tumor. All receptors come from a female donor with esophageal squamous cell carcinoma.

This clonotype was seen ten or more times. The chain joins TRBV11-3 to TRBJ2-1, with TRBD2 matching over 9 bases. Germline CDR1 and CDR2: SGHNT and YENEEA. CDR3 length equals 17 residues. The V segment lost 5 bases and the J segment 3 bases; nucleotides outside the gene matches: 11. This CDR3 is CASSPAQLAGSYNEQFF. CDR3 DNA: TGTGCCAGCAGCCCCGCCCAGCTAGCGGGGAGCTACAATGAGCAGTTCTTC.

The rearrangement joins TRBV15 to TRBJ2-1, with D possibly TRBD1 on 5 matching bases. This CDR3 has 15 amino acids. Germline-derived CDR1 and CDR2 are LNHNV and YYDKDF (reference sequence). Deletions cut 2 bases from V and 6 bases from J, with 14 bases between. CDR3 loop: CATSRRQGKGNEQFF. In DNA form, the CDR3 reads TGTGCCACCAGCAGAAGGCAGGGCAAGGGCAATGAGCAGTTCTTC.

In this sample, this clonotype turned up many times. CDR3 loop: CASSLRQGLTLNTEAFF. Here the CDR3 DNA reads TGTGCCAGCAGCCTCAGACAGGGACTAACATTGAACACTGAAGCTTTCTTT. The chain has TRBV11-2 and TRBJ1-1; 7 bases are shared with TRBD1. Germline V gene sequence: CDR1 SGHAT, CDR2 FQNNGV. The V and J ends lost 5 bases and 0 bases, in that order; junction bases with no gene match: 12. This CDR3 has 17 amino acids.

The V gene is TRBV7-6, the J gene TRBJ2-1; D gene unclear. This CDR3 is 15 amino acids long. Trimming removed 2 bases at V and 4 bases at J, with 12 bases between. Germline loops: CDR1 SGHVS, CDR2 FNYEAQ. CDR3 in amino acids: CASSLRADRYNEQFF. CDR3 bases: TGTGCCAGCAGCTTAAGAGCAGACCGGTACAATGAGCAGTTCTTC. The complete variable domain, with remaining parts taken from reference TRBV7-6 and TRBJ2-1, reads GAGVSQSPRYKVTKRGQDVALRCDPISGHVSLYWYRQALGQGPEFLTYFNYEAQQDKSGLPNDRFSAERPEGSISTLTIQRTEQRDSAMYRCASSLRADRYNEQFFGPGTRLTVL.

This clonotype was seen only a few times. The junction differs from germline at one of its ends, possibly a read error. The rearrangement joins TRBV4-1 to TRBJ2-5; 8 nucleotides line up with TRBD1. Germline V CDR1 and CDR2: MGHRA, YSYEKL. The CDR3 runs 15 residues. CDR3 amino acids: CASSPGTGPYNEQYF. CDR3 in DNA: TGTGCCAGCAGCCCCGGGACAGGCCCATACAATGAGCAGTACTTC.

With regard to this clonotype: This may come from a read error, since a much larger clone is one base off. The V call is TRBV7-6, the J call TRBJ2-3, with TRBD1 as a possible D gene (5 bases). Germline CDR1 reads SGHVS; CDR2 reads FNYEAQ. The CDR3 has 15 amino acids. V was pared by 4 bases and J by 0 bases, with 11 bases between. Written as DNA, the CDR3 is TGTGCCAGCAGCTCGAAGCAGGGCAGCACAGATACGCAGTATTTT. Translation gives CASSSKQGSTDTQYF.

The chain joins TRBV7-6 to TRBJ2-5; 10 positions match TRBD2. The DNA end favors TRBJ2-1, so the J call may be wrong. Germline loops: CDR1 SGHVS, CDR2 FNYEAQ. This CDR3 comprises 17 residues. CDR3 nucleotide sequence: TGTGCCAGCAGCTTAGCAAGGGTAGCGGGAGGTGGCAATGAGCAGTTCTTC. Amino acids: CASSLARVAGGGNEQFF.

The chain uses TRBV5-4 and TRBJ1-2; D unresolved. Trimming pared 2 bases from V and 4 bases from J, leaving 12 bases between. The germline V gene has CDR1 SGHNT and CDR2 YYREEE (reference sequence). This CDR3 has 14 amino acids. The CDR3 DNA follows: TGTGCCAGCAGCTTCTATGGAGGGTCCTATGGCTACACCTTC. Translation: CASSFYGGSYGYTF.

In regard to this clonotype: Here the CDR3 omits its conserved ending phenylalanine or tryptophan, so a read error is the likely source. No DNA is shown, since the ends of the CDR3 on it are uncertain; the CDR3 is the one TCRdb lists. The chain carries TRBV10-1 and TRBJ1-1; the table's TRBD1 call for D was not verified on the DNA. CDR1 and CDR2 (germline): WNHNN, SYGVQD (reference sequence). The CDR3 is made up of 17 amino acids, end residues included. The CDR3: CASRDPGQGTMATPSVR.